This T cell receptor beta chain was profiled in a study of T cells in Graves' hyperthyroidism and ophthalmopathy. V gave up 10 bases and J gave up 3 bases, with 16 bases separating them. This CDR3 spans 13 amino acids. Germline loops: CDR1 ENHRY, CDR2 SYGVKD. The study's findings and limits: Expanded thyroid clonotypes (above 0.001) were mostly also found in blood.

This clonotype was seen a few times. Its antigen is unknown. Amplification yielded TCR beta CDR3 regions, with RNA transcripts as the source. The primer set for the first-round RT-PCR of the TCR CDR3 was HTBI. TCRdb reprocessed the multiplex PCR reads via MiXCR and lists one record per CDR3 protein. The sample carries fewer than 650,000 distinct CDR3 sequences, 14% recorded once. Sequenced: blood. The TCR comes from a woman aged 18-30 years with Graves' ophthalmopathy. The chain carries TRBV10-3 and TRBJ2-7, with a weak D call TRBD1 (6 bases). This CDR3 reads CATRWTEVYEQYF. Here the CDR3 DNA reads TGTGCCACGAGGTGGACAGAGGTCTACGAGCAGTACTTC.